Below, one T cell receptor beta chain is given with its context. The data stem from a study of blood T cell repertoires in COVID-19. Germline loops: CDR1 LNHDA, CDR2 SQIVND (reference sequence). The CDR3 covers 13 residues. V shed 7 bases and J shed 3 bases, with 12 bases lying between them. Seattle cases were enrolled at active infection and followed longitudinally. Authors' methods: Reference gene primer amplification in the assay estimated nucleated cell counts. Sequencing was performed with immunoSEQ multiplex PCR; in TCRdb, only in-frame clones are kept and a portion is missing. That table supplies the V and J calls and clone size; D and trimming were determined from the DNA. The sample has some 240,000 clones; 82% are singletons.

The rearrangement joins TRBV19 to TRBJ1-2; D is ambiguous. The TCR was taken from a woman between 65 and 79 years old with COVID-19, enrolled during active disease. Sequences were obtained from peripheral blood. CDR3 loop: CASTLDLDYGYTF. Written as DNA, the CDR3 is TGTGCCAGTACCCTAGATTTGGACTATGGCTACACCTTC. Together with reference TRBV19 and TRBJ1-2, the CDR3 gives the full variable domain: DGGITQSPKYLFRKEGQNVTLSCEQNLNHDAMYWYRQDPGQGLRLIYYSQIVNDFQKGDIAEGYSVSREKKESFPLTVTSAQKNPTAFYLCASTLDLDYGYTFGSGTRLTVV.